Listed below are T cell receptor beta chains from one sample, sequenced in a study of cytomegalovirus exposure and HLA in healthy donors. Here immunoSEQ multiplex PCR was the method, and the copy in TCRdb shows in-frame clones only, minus some. The table lists some 200,000 clones, around 81% of them singletons. The specimen sequenced was PBMCs. The receptors were gathered from a woman younger than 30 in good health and CMV-seropositive. Both conserved end residues are part of each CDR3. A D gene is named only where the DNA matches it firmly. Rows may omit the clone size; those that give it use once, few, many or a size class.

v_call	clone_size	d_call	j_call	cdr3_nt	cdr3_aa
TRBV29-1	.	.	TRBJ1-6	TGCAGCGTGTCGGACAATGTCGATTCACCCCTCCACTTT	CSVSDNVDSPLHF
TRBV2	.	.	TRBJ1-1	TGTGCCAGCAGTGAATCGGGCAGGGAAACTTTCTTT	CASSESGRETFF
TRBV4-3	.	.	TRBJ1-1	TGCGCCAGCAGCCAAGAGGCCCAAGGGGGTAGTGAAGCTTTCTTT	CASSQEAQGGSEAFF
TRBV11-2	.	TRBD1	TRBJ2-6	TGTGCCAGCAGCTTGACAGGGGGCACTGGGGCCAACGTCCTGACTTTC	CASSLTGGTGANVLTF
TRBV7-9	.	.	TRBJ1-4	TGTGCCAGCAGCCCAAAAGACAGACGCAGAAATGAAAAACTGTTTTTT	CASSPKDRRRNEKLFF
TRBV6-4	.	TRBD2	TRBJ2-1	TGTGCCAGCAGTTCCTATCCACAGCGGGGGGTCGGCAATGAGCAGTTCTTC	CASSSYPQRGVGNEQFF
TRBV5-1	.	.	TRBJ2-7	TGCGCCAGCAGCTTGGGACACAACTACGAGCAGTACTTC	CASSLGHNYEQYF
TRBV7-2	.	TRBD1	TRBJ1-1	TGTGCCAGCAGCTTAAATGTCAGGGGGCGAGTAGCTTTCTTT	CASSLNVRGRVAFF
TRBV27	.	TRBD2	TRBJ2-7	TGTGCCAGCGGACGACTCGGGAGGGTGGACGAGCAGTACTTC	CASGRLGRVDEQYF
TRBV25-1	many	.	TRBJ2-7	TGTGCCAGCAGTCGTGCAGGGGATGGCTACGAGCAGTACTTC	CASSRAGDGYEQYF
TRBV7-8	.	TRBD1	TRBJ1-1	TGTGCCAGCAGCTATAAACAGGGGGTAAAAGCTTTCTTT	CASSYKQGVKAFF
TRBV6-6	many	TRBD1	TRBJ1-5	TGTGCCAGCAATGCACAGGGGGCGAGCAATCAGCCCCAGCATTTT	CASNAQGASNQPQHF
TRBV9	.	TRBD1	TRBJ1-3	TGTGCCAGCAGCGGACAGGGTTCAAATGGAAACACCATATATTTT	CASSGQGSNGNTIYF
TRBV30	once	TRBD2	TRBJ2-7	TGTGCCTGGAGTGTACGCCTCGGGGTGAAGCGGGGGTTTGACGAGCAGTACTTC	CAWSVRLGVKRGFDEQYF
TRBV27	once	TRBD1	TRBJ1-4	TGTGCCAGCAGTCCACAGCCCCGGGACAGGGTGTATCCTAATGAAAAACTGTTTTTT	CASSPQPRDRVYPNEKLFF
TRBV10-3	.	.	TRBJ1-3	TGTGCCATCAGTGAGTCGATGGGGGGCTCTGGAAACACCATATATTTT	CAISESMGGSGNTIYF
TRBV2	.	.	TRBJ1-2	TGTGCCAGCAAGCAGACCCTTGGACTGGGAGGCTACACCTTC	CASKQTLGLGGYTF
TRBV11-1	many	.	TRBJ2-1	TGTGCCAGCAGCTTACGGGGGGCTGAGCAGTTCTTC	CASSLRGAEQFF
TRBV19	.	TRBD1	TRBJ1-5	TGTGCCAGTAGCCTCGACAGGGGACGCGATCAGCCCCAGCATTTT	CASSLDRGRDQPQHF
TRBV6-1	few	TRBD1	TRBJ2-7	TGTGCCAGCACGGGGGACAGGGACGAGCAGTACTTC	CASTGDRDEQYF
TRBV7-9	.	.	TRBJ2-2	TGTGCCAGCAGCTCAACAGGGTCGGTCACCGGGGAGCTGTTTTTT	CASSSTGSVTGELFF
TRBV19	.	.	TRBJ1-2	TGTGCCAGTAGTCTCGGACAGCGAAACGATGGCTACACCTTC	CASSLGQRNDGYTF
TRBV5-8	few	TRBD1	TRBJ1-6	TGTGCCAGCGACAGGGTGAGTTCACCCCTCCACTTT	CASDRVSSPLHF
TRBV29-1	.	TRBD1	TRBJ1-3	TGCAGCGTCGGAGGGGGCGCGGCGGGAAACACCATATATTTT	CSVGGGAAGNTIYF
TRBV27	.	.	TRBJ1-2	TGTGCCAGCAGTATACGACGTCAGGTTTATGGCTACACCTTC	CASSIRRQVYGYTF
TRBV6-1	.	.	TRBJ1-6	TGTGCCAGCAAGGTCGGGGACTCTGTATCACCCCTCCACTTT	CASKVGDSVSPLHF
TRBV27	.	.	TRBJ2-1	TGTGCCAGCAGTTTATCGAGTTACAATGAGCAGTTCTTC	CASSLSSYNEQFF
TRBV7-6	.	TRBD1	TRBJ1-1	TGTGCCAGCACCCCATCGTCCGGGACAGGGGGTACTGAAGCTTTCTTT	CASTPSSGTGGTEAFF
TRBV4-1	.	TRBD1	TRBJ1-5	TGCGCCAGCAGCTCCACAGGGGGTCACAGCAATCAGCCCCAGCATTTT	CASSSTGGHSNQPQHF
TRBV5-1	once	.	TRBJ2-7	TGCGCCAGCAGCTTGGAAAACGGGTACGAGCAGTACTTC	CASSLENGYEQYF
TRBV5-4	.	TRBD1	TRBJ1-5	TGTGCCAGCAGTCACGACAGGGGCCAGCCCCAGCATTTT	CASSHDRGQPQHF
TRBV28	.	.	TRBJ2-7	TGTGCCAGCAGTGGCAGCGTACTAAGCTCCTACGAGCAGTACTTC	CASSGSVLSSYEQYF
TRBV7-2	.	TRBD1	TRBJ2-1	TGTGCCAGCAGCTTGACACCGGGACAGGGGCCGTTCTTC	CASSLTPGQGPFF
TRBV7-9	.	TRBD1	TRBJ2-7	TGTGCCAGCAGCTCTGAAGGTGGGACAGGGGTGCACGAGCAGTACTTC	CASSSEGGTGVHEQYF
TRBV21-1	.	.	TRBJ2-7	TGTGCCAGCAGCGGCCGGGACAGGGGTGTAGGCGGCTACGAGCAGTACTTC	CASSGRDRGVGGYEQYF
TRBV27	.	.	TRBJ1-3	TGTGCCAGCAGTTTAACGGTTCATGGAAACACCATATATTTT	CASSLTVHGNTIYF
TRBV6-4	.	.	TRBJ1-2	TGTGCCAGCAGTGAGTCAGGAGGCGCCGGGGGCTACACCTTC	CASSESGGAGGYTF
TRBV7-2	.	.	TRBJ2-5	TGTGCCAGCAGCTTAATCAGGCCGCGCCGGGAGACCCAGTACTTC	CASSLIRPRRETQYF
TRBV10-2	.	TRBD1	TRBJ1-1	TGCGCCAGCAGTGACCGACAGGGAGCTGAAGCTTTCTTT	CASSDRQGAEAFF
TRBV7-3	.	.	TRBJ2-5	TGTGCCAGCAGCCCCGGACTGAAAGAGACCCAGTACTTC	CASSPGLKETQYF
TRBV6-1	.	.	TRBJ2-3	TGTGCCAGCAGTGATGTGTCCAGTGCGCAGTATTTT	CASSDVSSAQYF
TRBV15	.	.	TRBJ1-2	TGTGCCACCAGCGTAGCAGAAGATTTCTATGGCTACACCTTC	CATSVAEDFYGYTF
TRBV6-6	once	.	TRBJ1-5	TGTGCCAGCAGTTACAGGACAAACGATCCTCCCCAGCATTTT	CASSYRTNDPPQHF
TRBV27	.	TRBD1	TRBJ2-7	TGTGCCAGCAGTTCGACCACCGGGACAGGGTTCTACGAGCAGTACTTC	CASSSTTGTGFYEQYF
TRBV15	.	TRBD2	TRBJ2-1	TGTGCCACCAGCAGAGATAGCGGGGACTACAATGAGCAGTTCTTC	CATSRDSGDYNEQFF
TRBV7-6	.	TRBD2	TRBJ2-3	TGTGCCAGCAGCCCCACGGGGGGGCGGGGCACAGATACGCAGTATTTT	CASSPTGGRGTDTQYF